The rows below give T cell receptor beta chains drawn from one sample of a study of response to subunit inactivated influenza vaccine. TCRdb used MiXCR to reprocess the RT-PCR reads, holding one entry per CDR3 protein. The profile covers around 600,000 distinct CDR3 sequences, with roughly 10% appearing a single time and approximately 9.9% taken by the ten largest. These data also featured in a second study, about T cells expressing NK-cell markers.

Specimen: PBMCs from blood, collected on the day of vaccination. These TCRs come from a man in his forties or fifties who received an inactivated influenza vaccine. Each CDR3 is given with its conserved first and last residue. D genes are given only for firm matches. Rows may omit the clone size; those that give it use once, few, many or a size class.

length: 12
D: TRBD1
size: few
J: TRBJ2-7
V: TRBV20-1
CDR3: CSARATGGEQYF
DNA: TGCAGTGCTAGAGCGACAGGGGGCGAGCAGTACTTC

length: 14
D: .
size: few
J: TRBJ2-5
V: TRBV27
CDR3: CACSPRIHQETQYF
DNA: TGTGCCTGCTCCCCGAGGATACACCAAGAGACCCAGTACTTC

length: 15
D: TRBD2
size: .
J: TRBJ2-1
V: TRBV10-3
CDR3: CAISARGGPDNEQFF
DNA: TGTGCCATCAGTGCTCGGGGGGGCCCCGACAATGAGCAGTTCTTC

length: 14
D: .
size: many
J: TRBJ2-1
V: TRBV19
CDR3: CASSIGFGWNEQFF
DNA: TGTGCCAGTAGTATAGGTTTTGGGTGGAATGAGCAGTTCTTC

length: 14
D: TRBD2
size: .
J: TRBJ2-1
V: TRBV20-1
CDR3: CSAPDQREGHEQFF
DNA: TGCAGTGCTCCAGACCAGCGGGAGGGGCATGAGCAGTTCTTC

length: 13
D: .
size: many
J: TRBJ2-3
V: TRBV28
CDR3: CASRQGGADTQYF
DNA: TGTGCCAGCCGGCAAGGGGGGGCAGATACGCAGTATTTT

length: 14
D: TRBD1
size: .
J: TRBJ1-1
V: TRBV12-3/TRBV12-4
CDR3: CASSMTGMGTEAFF
DNA: TGTGCCAGCAGTATGACAGGGATGGGGACTGAAGCTTTCTTT

length: 19
D: TRBD2
size: few
J: TRBJ2-5
V: TRBV11-1
CDR3: CASSLAYDSWTSGKETQYF
DNA: TGTGCCAGCAGCTTAGCGTATGACAGCTGGACTAGCGGTAAAGAGACCCAGTACTTC

length: 14
D: .
size: .
J: TRBJ1-2
V: TRBV3-1
CDR3: CASSQDSAGRGYTF
DNA: TGTGCCAGCAGCCAAGATTCGGCAGGAAGGGGCTACACCTTC

length: 15
D: TRBD2
size: many
J: TRBJ2-1
V: TRBV7-3
CDR3: CASSLPGTSGNEQFF
DNA: TGTGCCAGCAGCCTGCCCGGGACTAGCGGGAATGAGCAGTTCTTC

length: 14
D: TRBD2
size: few
J: TRBJ2-1
V: TRBV27
CDR3: CASTSGTSYNEQFF
DNA: TGTGCCAGCACATCCGGGACTAGCTACAATGAGCAGTTCTTC

length: 12
D: .
size: .
J: TRBJ2-5
V: TRBV29-1
CDR3: CSGRRGGETQYF
DNA: TGCAGCGGCCGGAGGGGCGGAGAGACCCAGTACTTC

length: 15
D: .
size: few
J: TRBJ2-6
V: TRBV6-2/TRBV6-3
CDR3: CASRDVFSGANVLTF
DNA: TGTGCCAGCAGGGATGTCTTCTCTGGGGCCAACGTCCTGACTTTC

length: 12
D: TRBD1
size: .
J: TRBJ2-1
V: TRBV5-1
CDR3: CATGQGNDEQFF
DNA: TGCGCCACCGGACAGGGTAATGATGAGCAGTTCTTC

length: 18
D: .
size: .
J: TRBJ2-6
V: TRBV4-3
CDR3: CASSQGIRGGSGANVLTF
DNA: TGCGCCAGCAGCCAAGGTATTAGGGGGGGCTCTGGGGCCAACGTCCTGACTTTC

length: 17
D: .
size: few
J: TRBJ2-1
V: TRBV3-1
CDR3: CASSQGVFGGSYNEQFF
DNA: TGTGCCAGCAGCCAAGGGGTCTTTGGGGGGTCCTACAATGAGCAGTTCTTC

length: 13
D: .
size: .
J: TRBJ1-2
V: TRBV7-2
CDR3: CASSPQDGRGYTF
DNA: TGTGCCAGCAGCCCCCAGGACGGCCGAGGCTACACCTTC

length: 16
D: TRBD2
size: .
J: TRBJ2-1
V: TRBV28
CDR3: CASSRPPGGANNEQFF
DNA: TGTGCCAGCAGCCGGCCGCCGGGGGGAGCTAACAATGAGCAGTTCTTC

length: 16
D: .
size: few
J: TRBJ2-3
V: TRBV28
CDR3: CASSSGRTSSTDTQYF
DNA: TGTGCCAGCAGTTCGGGACGGACCTCTAGCACAGATACGCAGTATTTT

length: 15
D: .
size: .
J: TRBJ2-1
V: TRBV5-1
CDR3: CASSPSLESGNEQFF
DNA: TGCGCCAGCAGCCCTAGTCTAGAATCGGGCAATGAGCAGTTCTTC

length: 15
D: .
size: few
J: TRBJ2-7
V: TRBV12-3/TRBV12-4
CDR3: CASSGRLYSSYEQYF
DNA: TGTGCCAGCAGTGGGAGGCTTTATTCCTCCTACGAGCAGTACTTC

length: 14
D: .
size: .
J: TRBJ2-5
V: TRBV25-1
CDR3: CASSERGGWETQYF
DNA: TGTGCCAGCAGTGAGAGAGGGGGTTGGGAGACCCAGTACTTC

length: 14
D: .
size: .
J: TRBJ1-5
V: TRBV7-2
CDR3: CASSLLGSNQPQHF
DNA: TGTGCCAGCAGCTTATTGGGAAGCAATCAGCCCCAGCATTTT

length: 17
D: TRBD2
size: .
J: TRBJ2-7
V: TRBV2
CDR3: CASSESRSSGGVGEQYF
DNA: TGTGCCAGCAGTGAATCCCGATCTAGCGGGGGGGTGGGGGAGCAGTACTTC

length: 15
D: TRBD2
size: few
J: TRBJ2-1
V: TRBV27
CDR3: CASSLRLAGPNEQFF
DNA: TGTGCCAGCAGTTTAAGGCTAGCGGGGCCCAATGAGCAGTTCTTC

length: 14
D: .
size: .
J: TRBJ2-1
V: TRBV10-3
CDR3: CAISGLRANNEQFF
DNA: TGTGCCATCAGTGGTCTGCGGGCCAACAATGAGCAGTTCTTC

length: 16
D: .
size: few
J: TRBJ1-1
V: TRBV18
CDR3: CASSPAEGLKNTEAFF
DNA: TGTGCCAGCTCACCAGCCGAGGGACTAAAGAACACTGAAGCTTTCTTT

length: 15
D: TRBD2
size: .
J: TRBJ2-1
V: TRBV5-1
CDR3: CASQKAGGSYNEQFF
DNA: TGCGCCAGCCAAAAAGCGGGGGGGTCCTACAATGAGCAGTTCTTC

length: 15
D: TRBD1
size: few
J: TRBJ2-7
V: TRBV5-1
CDR3: CASSEGPGGSYEQYF
DNA: TGCGCCAGCAGCGAAGGTCCAGGGGGCTCCTACGAGCAGTACTTC

length: 16
D: TRBD2
size: .
J: TRBJ2-7
V: TRBV7-8
CDR3: CASSSGGLAGTYEQYF
DNA: TGTGCCAGCAGCTCGGGCGGACTAGCGGGGACCTACGAGCAGTACTTC

length: 17
D: .
size: .
J: TRBJ2-1
V: TRBV4-2
CDR3: CASSQDLVRGSTNEQFF
DNA: TGTGCCAGCAGCCAAGATCTCGTAAGGGGTTCCACTAATGAGCAGTTCTTC

length: 12
D: .
size: few
J: TRBJ2-2
V: TRBV6-2/TRBV6-3
CDR3: CASAGDGRELFF
DNA: TGTGCCAGCGCTGGGGACGGTCGGGAGCTGTTTTTT

length: 14
D: TRBD2
size: .
J: TRBJ2-7
V: TRBV5-1
CDR3: CASTAGTSGYEQYF
DNA: TGCGCCAGCACAGCCGGGACTAGCGGCTACGAGCAGTACTTC

length: 14
D: .
size: .
J: TRBJ2-2
V: TRBV2
CDR3: CASRAGPGGGELFF
DNA: TGTGCCAGCAGAGCCGGACCCGGTGGGGGGGAGCTGTTTTTT

length: 16
D: TRBD1
size: .
J: TRBJ1-5
V: TRBV20-1
CDR3: CSARGLDRDSNQPQHF
DNA: TGCAGTGCTAGAGGACTCGACCGGGACAGTAATCAGCCCCAGCATTTT

length: 15
D: .
size: .
J: TRBJ2-2
V: TRBV7-9
CDR3: CASSSLAVLPGELFF
DNA: TGTGCCAGCAGCTCTCTGGCAGTTTTACCGGGGGAGCTGTTTTTT

length: 17
D: TRBD2
size: few
J: TRBJ2-3
V: TRBV5-1
CDR3: CASSLALSGRLPDTQYF
DNA: TGCGCCAGCAGCTTGGCGTTAAGCGGGAGACTCCCAGATACGCAGTATTTT

length: 19
D: TRBD1
size: few
J: TRBJ2-7
V: TRBV6-1
CDR3: CASSEARGTGGLASYEQYF
DNA: TGTGCCAGCAGTGAAGCCCGCGGTACAGGGGGCTTGGCCTCCTACGAGCAGTACTTC

length: 14
D: .
size: few
J: TRBJ2-3
V: TRBV6-1
CDR3: CASSERAGTDTQYF
DNA: TGTGCCAGCAGTGAGAGAGCAGGCACAGATACGCAGTATTTT

length: 15
D: .
size: few
J: TRBJ2-5
V: TRBV7-6
CDR3: CASSLALQGGETQYF
DNA: TGTGCCAGCAGCTTAGCGCTGCAGGGCGGAGAGACCCAGTACTTC

length: 12
D: .
size: few
J: TRBJ1-5
V: TRBV15
CDR3: CATSRGLQPQHF
DNA: TGTGCCACCAGCCGAGGATTACAGCCCCAGCATTTT

length: 14
D: TRBD1
size: .
J: TRBJ1-5
V: TRBV3-1
CDR3: CASSAGTVVQPQHF
DNA: TGTGCCAGCAGCGCCGGGACAGTAGTTCAGCCCCAGCATTTT

length: 14
D: TRBD2
size: .
J: TRBJ2-7
V: TRBV7-8
CDR3: CASSGLAGGDEQYF
DNA: TGTGCCAGCAGCGGACTAGCGGGAGGGGACGAGCAGTACTTC

length: 16
D: .
size: .
J: TRBJ2-7
V: TRBV28
CDR3: CASSPLTGSATYEQYF
DNA: TGTGCCAGCAGTCCCTTAACAGGGTCCGCCACCTACGAGCAGTACTTC

length: 15
D: .
size: .
J: TRBJ2-1
V: TRBV7-9
CDR3: CASSPRAGQYNEQFF
DNA: TGTGCCAGCAGCCCCCGGGCAGGGCAGTACAATGAGCAGTTCTTC

length: 14
D: .
size: .
J: TRBJ1-5
V: TRBV20-1
CDR3: CSARPRQPNQPQHF
DNA: TGCAGTGCTAGACCCCGACAGCCCAATCAGCCCCAGCATTTT